A single TCR beta chain is shown here with its context. The sample belongs to a study of blood T cell repertoires in COVID-19. Study in general: Samples came from the United States, Italy and Spain, spanning acute and convalescent COVID-19. From T cells, B-cell-depleted T cells, or PBMCs came the material, which was cDNA or gDNA.

Deletions cut 7 bases from V and 5 bases from J, with 14 bases between. CDR3 length: 13 amino acids. The germline gives CDR1 MNHEY, CDR2 SMNVEV (reference sequence). Sequencing was performed with immunoSEQ multiplex PCR; in TCRdb, only in-frame clones are kept and a portion is missing. The sample has fewer than 250,000 clones, around 90% seen once; the top ten hold approximately 4.4%. This clonotype was sampled from a human donor in a cohort sampled during active COVID-19. Material for sequencing was peripheral blood. J is TRBJ2-5 and V is TRBV27; possible D gene TRBD2, 6 bases. CDR3 nucleotides: TGTGCCAGCATATTAGGGACTCGCGAGACCCAGTACTTC. As protein: CASILGTRETQYF.